This TCR beta chain was recorded in a study of T cells in Graves' hyperthyroidism and ophthalmopathy. Pregnant or lactating patients were excluded, as were those with uncontrolled infection or other autoimmune disease. Each 10 ml fresh peripheral blood draw supplied the PBMCs. This clonotype occurred many times. A junction end diverges from the germline sequence, so it may reflect a read error. CDR1 and CDR2 from the germline V gene are MNHEY and SVGEGT. The length of the CDR3 is 14 residues. What was amplified from RNA transcripts were TCR beta CDR3 regions. The TCR CDR3 first-round RT-PCR relied on the HTBI primer set. TCRdb re-called the multiplex PCR reads through MiXCR, storing one row per CDR3 protein. This sample has roughly 180,000 distinct CDR3 sequences, with approximately 17% found just once.

The material sequenced was blood. This receptor was identified in a woman between 45 and 65 years old with Graves' hyperthyroidism. The rearrangement links TRBV6-2 or TRBV6-3 to TRBJ2-3; the D gene is possibly TRBD1 (6 bases). The CDR3 sequence: CASSRDIGPDTRYF. The CDR3 DNA reads as TGTGCCAGTTCCAGGGACATCGGCCCAGATACGCGGTATTTT.